This T cell receptor (beta chain) was recorded in a study of T cell repertoires in cytomegalovirus infection. Across the whole study: Both a matching HLA type and CMV infection were indicated by public TCR beta signatures. Study-wide results and limits: Identification of carriers of CMV plus the relevant HLA was performed using cumulative public TCR beta family frequency. Predominance within the ex vivo response was attributable to HLA-C-restricted CMV-specific TCR beta clonotypes.

Germline V CDR1 and CDR2: SGHVT, SQSDAQ. CDR3 length: 13 residues. On this clonotype: No antigen is known for it. Possible read error: a much larger clone is one base away.

A single record per CDR3 protein comes from TCRdb applying MiXCR to the reads. The sample contains 630,000 or so distinct CDR3 sequences, less than 25% of which appear only once. The chain joins TRBV7-4 to TRBJ1-1, with no clear D. The TCR originated in a human donor in good health (CMV status not recorded). Some clones in this sample may be carry-over from other donors' samples. Sequencing was carried out using CD8+ T cells from PBMCs. The CDR3 DNA reads as TGTGTCAGCAGCAATGAACCAGAATTTGAAGCTTTCTTT. Its protein product is CVSSNEPEFEAFF. Full variable domain (missing parts from reference TRBV7-4 and TRBJ1-1): GAGVSQSPRYKVAKRGRDVALRCDSISGHVTLYWYRQTLGQGSEVLTYSQSDAQRDKSGRPSGRFSAERPERSVSTLKIQRTEQGDSAVYLCVSSNEPEFEAFFGQGTRLTVV.